Listed here are 15 T cell receptor beta chains from one sample, sequenced in a study of CD8+ T cells in alopecia areata. This sample's treatment: oral pan-JAK inhibitor, 5-10 mg twice daily. Sequencing templates came from extracted RNA that was reverse transcribed into cDNA. Clones were sequenced by immunoSEQ multiplex PCR, and TCRdb holds only the in-frame ones, with some missing. The table includes around 97,000 clones, 85% to 90% detected once. The sequences come from CD8+ T cells sorted from blood, collected between weeks 30 and 35, from a patient treated with tofacitinib. Receptors were obtained from a human donor with alopecia areata.

The chain recombines TRBV4-2 with TRBJ2-7; TRBD1 is a possible D gene (6 bases). V was shortened by 4 bases and J by 6 bases, with 19 bases between the two germline ends. The length of the CDR3 is 15 residues. CDR1 is LGHNA and CDR2 is YNFKEQ in the germline V gene. The CDR3 loop reads CASSPRQARRGEQYF. The CDR3 region has the DNA TGTGCCAGCAGCCCACGACAGGCGAGGCGAGGCGAGCAGTACTTC.

The chain has TRBV29-1 and TRBJ1-1, with D uncertain. This CDR3 is built from 13 residues. V lost 1 base, J lost 1 base, and 7 bases lay in between. Germline CDR1 and CDR2: SQVTM and ANQGSEA. This CDR3 is CSVEVAGNTEAFF. The DNA of the CDR3 is TGCAGCGTTGAAGTGGCAGGGAACACTGAAGCTTTCTTT.

The V and J genes are TRBV29-1 and TRBJ2-1; perhaps TRBD2 as D (6 bases). The CDR3 is 11 amino acids. Between the trimmed V and J ends, which lost 3 bases and 7 bases, there was a span of 7 bases. CDR1 and CDR2 from the germline V gene are SQVTM and ANQGSEA. CDR3 protein: CSVDGRNEQFF. As DNA, the CDR3 is TGCAGCGTTGATGGGAGGAATGAGCAGTTCTTC.

The chain uses TRBV27 and TRBJ2-7, with D perhaps matching TRBD1 (5 bases). Germline V gene sequence: CDR1 MNHEY, CDR2 SMNVEV (reference sequence). There are 16 residues in the CDR3. Trimming stripped 3 bases from V and 2 bases from J, with 17 bases between. The CDR3, as DNA: TGTGCCAGCAGTTTGGTCCCAGGGCTTCATCCCTACGAGCAGTACTTC. Translated, it gives CASSLVPGLHPYEQYF.

Of note for this clone: One end of the junction varies from germline; a read error may be responsible. This chain connects TRBV29-1 to TRBJ2-7; no clear D. This CDR3 is 13 amino acids long. CDR1 is SQVTM, CDR2 ANQGSEA, per germline. This chain's CDR3 is CSAERVGSYEQYF. The DNA for the CDR3 is TGCAGCGCTGAAAGGGTTGGTAGTTACGAGCAGTACTTC.

This chain links TRBV27 with TRBJ2-1; D is unclear. There are 12 residues in the CDR3. V lost 11 bases and J lost 1, with 9 bases in between. The germline CDR1 and CDR2 sequences are MNHEY and SMNVEV (reference sequence). The CDR3 spells CAVGVSYNEQFF. The CDR3 DNA reads TGTGCCGTGGGCGTTTCCTACAATGAGCAGTTCTTC.

The chain links TRBV7-9 to TRBJ1-1; D may be TRBD1 (6 bases). V was cut by 5 bases and J by 4 bases, with 17 bases left in between. This CDR3 is 15 amino acids long. Germline CDR1 is SEHNR and CDR2 is FQNEAQ (reference sequence). The CDR3 is CASSPTTSGATEAFF. The CDR3 DNA reads as TGTGCCAGCAGCCCAACCACGTCAGGGGCCACTGAAGCTTTCTTT.

This chain uses TRBV10-3 with TRBJ2-5; the D is unclear. Germline CDR1 and CDR2: ENHRY and SYGVKD. The CDR3 is made up of 12 amino acids. Trimming removed 0 bases from V and 1 base from J, with 0 bases in between. The chain's CDR3 is CAISESQETQYF. As DNA, the CDR3 is TGTGCCATCAGTGAGTCCCAAGAGACCCAGTACTTC.

The J gene is TRBJ2-2, the V gene TRBV5-1, with TRBD1 matching 8 bases. This CDR3 comprises 12 residues. Unmatched junction bases numbered 2, after V lost 5 bases and J lost 8 bases. CDR1 SGHRS and CDR2 YFSETQ come from the germline V gene. This CDR3 is CASSWDRGELFF. DNA of the CDR3: TGCGCCAGCAGTTGGGACAGGGGGGAGCTGTTTTTT.

This chain joins TRBV9 and TRBJ2-7, with 7 bases aligning to TRBD1. V was pared by 0 bases and J by 1 base, with 7 bases of the junction left unmatched. The CDR3 runs 16 residues. Germline CDR1 and CDR2: SGDLS and YYNGEE. CDR3 nucleotides: TGTGCCAGCAGCGTAGAGGGGGCTGGTTATTCCTACGAGCAGTACTTC. Its protein is CASSVEGAGYSYEQYF.

The chain couples TRBV2 to TRBJ2-7, with D unresolved. The CDR3 sequence is 13 residues long. V was trimmed by 3 bases and J by 2 bases, leaving 8 bases between them. Per the germline V gene, CDR1 is SNHLY and CDR2 is FYNNEI. CDR3 nucleotides: TGTGCCAGCAGTGATCGCTCCCCCTACGAGCAGTACTTC. It codes for CASSDRSPYEQYF.

The rearrangement links TRBV25-1 to TRBJ2-1, with TRBD2 matching over 13 bases. V lost 3 bases, J lost 6 bases, and 5 bases stayed unmatched. In germline, CDR1 is MGHDK, CDR2 SYGVNS. The CDR3 is 16 residues long. CDR3 sequence: CASSDIGLAGANEQFF. Written as DNA, the CDR3 is TGTGCCAGCAGTGATATAGGACTAGCGGGAGCCAATGAGCAGTTCTTC.

CDR3 region: CASSSTGTGLYEQYF. The CDR3 DNA reads as TGTGCCAGCAGCTCCACCGGGACAGGGCTTTACGAGCAGTACTTC. The V gene is TRBV5-4, the J gene TRBJ2-7, with 9 nucleotides matching TRBD1. V was clipped by 3 bases and J by 4 bases; unmatched bases: 8. Germline V gene sequence: CDR1 SGHNT, CDR2 YYREEE (reference sequence). This CDR3 comprises 15 residues.

Points on this clone: This sample also contains other DNA sequences that code for the same CDR3. The chain carries TRBV4-1 and TRBJ2-3; the D gene is possibly TRBD2 (6 bases). The CDR3 runs 13 residues. V shed 1 base and J shed 5 bases, with 7 bases lying between them. Per germline, CDR1 MGHRA and CDR2 YSYEKL. The CDR3 protein is CASSQGRGDTQYF. Written as DNA, the CDR3 is TGCGCCAGCAGCCAAGGGCGGGGAGATACGCAGTATTTT.

The V call is TRBV29-1, the J call TRBJ2-7; TRBD1 matches at 7 bases. Trimming at V came to 6 bases and at J to 7 bases, leaving 9 bases not matched to a gene. CDR3 size: 12 residues. Germline V gene sequence: CDR1 SQVTM, CDR2 ANQGSEA. CDR3: CSVGQVLGEQYF. The CDR3 DNA is TGCAGCGTAGGACAGGTCTTGGGTGAGCAGTACTTC.